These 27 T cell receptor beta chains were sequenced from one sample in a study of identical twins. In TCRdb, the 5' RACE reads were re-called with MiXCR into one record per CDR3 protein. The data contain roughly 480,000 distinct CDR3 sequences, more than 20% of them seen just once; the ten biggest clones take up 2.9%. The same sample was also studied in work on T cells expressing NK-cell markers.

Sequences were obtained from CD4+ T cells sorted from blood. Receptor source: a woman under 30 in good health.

This CDR3 is CASSQVNLGLDGKNIQYF. Here the CDR3 DNA reads TGCGCCAGCAGCCAAGTCAACCTCGGGCTCGATGGGAAAAACATTCAGTACTTC. This chain connects TRBV4-3 to TRBJ2-4; D is undetermined. The CDR3 contains 18 residues. Per the germline V gene, CDR1 is LGHNA and CDR2 is YSLEER. V lost 1 base and J lost 4, with 20 bases in between.

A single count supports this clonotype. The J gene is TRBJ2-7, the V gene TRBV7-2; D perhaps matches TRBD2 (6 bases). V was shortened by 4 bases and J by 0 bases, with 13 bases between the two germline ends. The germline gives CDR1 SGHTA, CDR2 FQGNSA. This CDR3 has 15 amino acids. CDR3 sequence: CASSSAVGSSYEQYF. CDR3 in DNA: TGTGCCAGCAGCTCAGCGGTCGGGAGCTCCTACGAGCAGTACTTC.

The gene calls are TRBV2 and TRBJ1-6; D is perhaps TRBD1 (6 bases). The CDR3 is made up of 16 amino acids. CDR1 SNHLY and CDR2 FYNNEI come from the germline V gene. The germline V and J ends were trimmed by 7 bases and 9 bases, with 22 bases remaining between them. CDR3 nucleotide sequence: TGTGCCAGCAAATCAACGGCAGGGGACCTGAGTTCACCCCTCCACTTT. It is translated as CASKSTAGDLSSPLHF.

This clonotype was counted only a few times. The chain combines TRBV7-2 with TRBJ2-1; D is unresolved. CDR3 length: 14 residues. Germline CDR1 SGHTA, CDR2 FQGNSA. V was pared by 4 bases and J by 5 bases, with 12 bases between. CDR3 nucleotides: TGTGCCAGCAGCTGGGCTGGGGTTAACAATGAGCAGTTCTTC. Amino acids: CASSWAGVNNEQFF.

The CDR3 sequence is CASSSRISGVLSYEQYF. DNA of the CDR3: TGTGCCAGCAGTTCCCGAATCAGCGGGGTATTGTCCTACGAGCAGTACTTC. The chain has TRBV6-5 and TRBJ2-7; 7 bases are a match to TRBD2. Germline-derived CDR1 and CDR2 are MNHEY and SVGAGI. After removal of 4 bases from V and 1 base from J, the junction contained 13 bases not matched to a gene. CDR3 length: 17 amino acids.

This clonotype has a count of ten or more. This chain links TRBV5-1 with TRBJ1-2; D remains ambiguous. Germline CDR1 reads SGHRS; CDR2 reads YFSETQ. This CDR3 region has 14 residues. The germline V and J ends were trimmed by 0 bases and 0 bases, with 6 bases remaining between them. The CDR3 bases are TGCGCCAGCAGCTTGGACAGACCTAACTATGGCTACACCTTC. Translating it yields CASSLDRPNYGYTF.

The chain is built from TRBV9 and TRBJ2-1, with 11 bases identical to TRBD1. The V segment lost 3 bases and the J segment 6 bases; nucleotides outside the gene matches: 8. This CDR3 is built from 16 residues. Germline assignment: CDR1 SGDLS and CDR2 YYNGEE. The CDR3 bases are TGTGCCAGCAGCGCGAGCTCCGGGACAGGGGGCAATGAGCAGTTCTTC. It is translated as CASSASSGTGGNEQFF.

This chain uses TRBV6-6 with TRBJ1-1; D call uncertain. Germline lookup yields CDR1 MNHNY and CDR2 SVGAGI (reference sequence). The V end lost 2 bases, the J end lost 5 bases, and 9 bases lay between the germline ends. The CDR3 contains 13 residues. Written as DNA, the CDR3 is TGTGCCAGCAGTTACCCGGGAGGGACTGAAGCTTTCTTT. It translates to CASSYPGGTEAFF.

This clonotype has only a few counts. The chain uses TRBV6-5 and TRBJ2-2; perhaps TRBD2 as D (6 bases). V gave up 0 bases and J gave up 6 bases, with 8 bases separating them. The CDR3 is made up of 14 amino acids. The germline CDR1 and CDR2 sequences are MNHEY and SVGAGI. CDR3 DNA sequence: TGTGCCAGCAGTTACTCCTGGGGGGCCGGGGAGCTGTTTTTT. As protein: CASSYSWGAGELFF.

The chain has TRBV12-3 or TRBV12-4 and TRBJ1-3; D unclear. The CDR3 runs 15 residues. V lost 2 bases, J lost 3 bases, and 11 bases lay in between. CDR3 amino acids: CASSLPRRNGNTIYF. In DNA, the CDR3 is TGTGCCAGCAGTTTACCCAGGAGAAATGGAAACACCATATATTTT.

The CDR3 reads CASSYSKMASGTIEQFF. The CDR3 nucleotides are TGTGCCAGCAGTTACTCGAAAATGGCTAGCGGAACGATCGAGCAGTTCTTC. The rearrangement uses TRBV6-2 or TRBV6-3 and TRBJ2-1, with 7 bases matching TRBD2. J lost 10 bases, V lost 0 bases, and 15 bases had no gene match. The CDR3 is 17 amino acids. Per germline, CDR1 MNHEY and CDR2 SVGEGT.

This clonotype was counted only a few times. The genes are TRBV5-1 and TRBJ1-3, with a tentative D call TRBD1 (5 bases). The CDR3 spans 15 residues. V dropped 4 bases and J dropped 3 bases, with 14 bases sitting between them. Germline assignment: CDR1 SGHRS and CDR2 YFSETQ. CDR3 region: CASSGDSSFGNTIYF. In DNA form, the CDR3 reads TGCGCCAGCAGCGGGGACTCCTCTTTTGGAAACACCATATATTTT.

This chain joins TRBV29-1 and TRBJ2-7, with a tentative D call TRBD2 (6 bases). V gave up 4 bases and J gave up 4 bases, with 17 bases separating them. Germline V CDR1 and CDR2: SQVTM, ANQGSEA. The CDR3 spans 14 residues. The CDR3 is CSVALAVSQYEQYF. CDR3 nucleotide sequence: TGCAGCGTTGCGTTAGCGGTCTCCCAGTACGAGCAGTACTTC.

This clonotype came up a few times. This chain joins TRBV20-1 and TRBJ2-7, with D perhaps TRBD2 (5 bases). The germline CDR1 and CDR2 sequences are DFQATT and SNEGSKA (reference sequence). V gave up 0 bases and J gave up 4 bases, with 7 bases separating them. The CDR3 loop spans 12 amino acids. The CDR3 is CSAREREYEQYF. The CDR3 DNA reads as TGCAGTGCTAGAGAGAGGGAATACGAGCAGTACTTC.

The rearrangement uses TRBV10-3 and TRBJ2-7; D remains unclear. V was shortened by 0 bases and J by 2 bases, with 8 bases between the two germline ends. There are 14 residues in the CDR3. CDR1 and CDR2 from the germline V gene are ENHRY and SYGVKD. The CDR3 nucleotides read TGTGCCATCAGTGAGTCAAGGTTAGCCTACGAGCAGTACTTC. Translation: CAISESRLAYEQYF.

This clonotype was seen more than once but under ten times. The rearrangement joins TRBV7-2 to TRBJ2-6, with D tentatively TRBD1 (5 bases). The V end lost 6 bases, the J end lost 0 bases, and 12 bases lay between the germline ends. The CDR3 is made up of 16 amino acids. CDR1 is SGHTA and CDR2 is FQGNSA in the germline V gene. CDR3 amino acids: CASSARATSGANVLTF. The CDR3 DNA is TGTGCCAGCAGTGCCAGGGCTACCTCTGGGGCCAACGTCCTGACTTTC. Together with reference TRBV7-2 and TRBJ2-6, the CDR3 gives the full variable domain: GAGVSQSPSNKVTEKGKDVELRCDPISGHTALYWYRQSLGQGLEFLIYFQGNSAPDKSGLPSDRFSAERTGGSVSTLTIQRTQQEDSAVYLCASSARATSGANVLTFGAGSRLTVL.

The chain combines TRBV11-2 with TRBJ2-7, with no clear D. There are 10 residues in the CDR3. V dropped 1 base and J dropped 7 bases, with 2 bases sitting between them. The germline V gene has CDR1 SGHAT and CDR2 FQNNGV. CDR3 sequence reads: CASSLVEQYF. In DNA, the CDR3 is TGTGCCAGCAGCTTAGTAGAGCAGTACTTC.

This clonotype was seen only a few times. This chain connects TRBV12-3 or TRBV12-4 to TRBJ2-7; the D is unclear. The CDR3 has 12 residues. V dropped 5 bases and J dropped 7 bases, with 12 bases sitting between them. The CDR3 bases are TGTGCCAGCAGTCCGACCCCCGGGGAGCAGTACTTC. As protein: CASSPTPGEQYF.

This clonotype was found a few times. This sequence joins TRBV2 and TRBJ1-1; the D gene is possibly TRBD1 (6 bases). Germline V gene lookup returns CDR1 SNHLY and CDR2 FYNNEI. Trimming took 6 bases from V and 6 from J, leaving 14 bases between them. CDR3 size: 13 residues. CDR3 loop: CASRRTGLSEAFF. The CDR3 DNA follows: TGTGCCAGCAGACGCACAGGGCTTTCTGAAGCTTTCTTT.

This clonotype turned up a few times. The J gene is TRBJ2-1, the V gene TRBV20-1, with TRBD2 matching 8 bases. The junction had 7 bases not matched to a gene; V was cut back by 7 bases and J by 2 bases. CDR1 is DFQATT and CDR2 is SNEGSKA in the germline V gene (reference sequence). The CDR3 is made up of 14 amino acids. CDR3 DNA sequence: TGCAGTGAAACTACGGGGGGGCCCTACAATGAGCAGTTCTTC. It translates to CSETTGGPYNEQFF.

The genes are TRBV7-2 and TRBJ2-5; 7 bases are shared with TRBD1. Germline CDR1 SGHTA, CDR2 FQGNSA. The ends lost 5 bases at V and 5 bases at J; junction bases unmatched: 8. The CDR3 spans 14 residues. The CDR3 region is CASSPPTGMETQYF. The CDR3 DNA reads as TGTGCCAGCAGCCCACCGACAGGGATGGAGACCCAGTACTTC.

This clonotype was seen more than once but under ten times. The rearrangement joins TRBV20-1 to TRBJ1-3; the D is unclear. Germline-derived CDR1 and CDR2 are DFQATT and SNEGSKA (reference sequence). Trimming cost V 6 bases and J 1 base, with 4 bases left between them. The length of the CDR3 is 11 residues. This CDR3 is CSAISGNTIYF. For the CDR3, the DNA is TGCAGTGCCATATCTGGAAACACCATATATTTT.

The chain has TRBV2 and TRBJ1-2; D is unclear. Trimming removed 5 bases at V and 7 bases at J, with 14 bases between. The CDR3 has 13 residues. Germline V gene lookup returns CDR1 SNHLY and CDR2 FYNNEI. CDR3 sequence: CASSIRTEGGYTF. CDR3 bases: TGTGCCAGCAGTATTCGGACGGAAGGTGGCTACACCTTC.

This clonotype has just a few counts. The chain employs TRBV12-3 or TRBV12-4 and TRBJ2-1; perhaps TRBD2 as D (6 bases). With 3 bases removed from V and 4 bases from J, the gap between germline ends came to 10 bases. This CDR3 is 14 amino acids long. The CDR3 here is CASSLSSAYNEQFF. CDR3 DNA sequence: TGTGCCAGCAGTTTGTCTAGCGCGTACAATGAGCAGTTCTTC.

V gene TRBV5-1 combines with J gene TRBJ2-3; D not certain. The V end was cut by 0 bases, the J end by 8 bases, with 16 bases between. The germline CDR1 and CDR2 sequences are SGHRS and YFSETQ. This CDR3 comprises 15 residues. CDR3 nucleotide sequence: TGCGCCAGCAGCTTGGCCGAGCAGCTCAAGTCTACGCAGTATTTT. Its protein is CASSLAEQLKSTQYF.

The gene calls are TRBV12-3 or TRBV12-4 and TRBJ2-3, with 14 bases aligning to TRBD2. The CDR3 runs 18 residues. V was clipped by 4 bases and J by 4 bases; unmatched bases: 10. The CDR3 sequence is CASSSRLAGGLLSDTQYF. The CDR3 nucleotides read TGTGCCAGCAGTTCGCGACTAGCGGGAGGGCTCCTTTCAGATACGCAGTATTTT.

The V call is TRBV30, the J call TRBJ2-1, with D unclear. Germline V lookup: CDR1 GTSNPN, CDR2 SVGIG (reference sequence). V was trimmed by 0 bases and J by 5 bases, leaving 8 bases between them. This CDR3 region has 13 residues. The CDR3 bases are TGTGCCTGGAGTGTGAGTGGCCACAATGAGCAGTTCTTC. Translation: CAWSVSGHNEQFF.